Listed below are T cell receptor beta chains from one sample, sequenced in a study of cytomegalovirus exposure and HLA in healthy donors. Measured with immunoSEQ multiplex PCR; TCRdb has only the in-frame clones, and not every one. The sample lists some 110,000 clones, roughly 85% occurring once. The sequenced material came from PBMCs. These receptors were collected from a man aged 55 to 70 in good health and CMV-seropositive. The CDR3 runs from the conserved cysteine through the conserved F or W. A D gene is named only where the DNA matches it firmly. The size field is filled for only some rows; it gives once, few, many or a size class.

J | D | V | size | CDR3 | DNA
TRBJ1-2 | TRBD1 | TRBV6-6 | . | CASSYGDRSYGYTF | TGTGCCAGCAGTTACGGGGACAGGAGCTATGGCTACACCTTC
TRBJ2-2 | . | TRBV18 | . | CASSPTGNTGELFF | TGTGCCAGCTCACCAACCGGGAACACCGGGGAGCTGTTTTTT
TRBJ2-6 | . | TRBV19 | . | CASSISSGANVLTF | TGTGCCAGTAGTATTAGCTCTGGGGCCAACGTCCTGACTTTC
TRBJ2-1 | TRBD2 | TRBV19 | . | CASSPELAGGSEQFF | TGTGCCAGTAGTCCCGAGCTAGCGGGGGGGAGTGAGCAGTTCTTC
TRBJ1-2 | . | TRBV4-1 | . | CASSQGRSMPGVEGYTF | TGCGCCAGCAGCCAAGGGAGGTCGATGCCGGGGGTGGAAGGCTACACCTTC
TRBJ2-3 | TRBD2 | TRBV7-2 | . | CASSQFGGGGTLNTQYF | TGTGCCAGCAGCCAATTTGGCGGGGGGGGGACCTTGAATACGCAGTATTTT
TRBJ1-6 | . | TRBV30 | . | CAWSGRRKLNSPLHF | TGTGCCTGGAGTGGGCGGCGGAAGCTTAATTCACCCCTCCACTTT
TRBJ1-1 | . | TRBV6-5 | . | CASSFRGTEAFF | TGTGCCAGCAGTTTTAGGGGTACTGAAGCTTTCTTT
TRBJ2-2 | . | TRBV27 | . | CASSGGPRANTGELFF | TGTGCCAGCAGTGGGGGCCCGAGGGCGAACACCGGGGAGCTGTTTTTT
TRBJ2-3 | TRBD1 | TRBV6-4 | . | CASSDSRQGRNTQYF | TGTGCCAGCAGTGACTCGAGACAGGGGCGAAATACGCAGTATTTT
TRBJ2-2 | TRBD1 | TRBV4-3 | few | CASSQGLTGFAGELFF | TGCGCCAGCAGCCAAGGACTGACAGGGTTTGCCGGGGAGCTGTTTTTT
TRBJ1-5 | . | TRBV5-1 | . | CASSLEEGQPQHF | TGCGCCAGCAGCTTGGAGGAGGGTCAGCCCCAGCATTTT
TRBJ2-2 | . | TRBV19 | . | CASRRETRPLTGGTGELFF | TGTGCCAGTAGAAGGGAAACTCGGCCCCTTACCGGGGGCACCGGGGAGCTGTTTTTT
TRBJ1-1 | . | TRBV5-1 | once | CASSLAGGGARTEAFF | TGCGCCAGCAGCTTGGCCGGCGGGGGGGCTCGGACTGAAGCTTTCTTT
TRBJ2-3 | TRBD2 | TRBV5-1 | . | CASSGGLATDTQYF | TGCGCCAGCAGCGGAGGACTAGCGACAGATACGCAGTATTTT
TRBJ1-1 | . | TRBV4-1 | . | CASSQLTGFGRAKAFF | TGCGCCAGCAGCCAACTCACAGGTTTCGGGAGGGCGAAGGCTTTCTTT
TRBJ1-2 | TRBD1 | TRBV5-1 | . | CASSATQGAYGYTF | TGCGCCAGCAGCGCAACACAGGGGGCATATGGCTACACCTTC
TRBJ1-1 | . | TRBV6-1 | . | CASSITGMNTEAFF | TGTGCCAGCAGTATTACAGGGATGAACACTGAAGCTTTCTTT
TRBJ2-2 | . | TRBV5-1 | . | CASSLGLTDFGTGELFF | TGCGCCAGCAGCTTGGGGCTGACGGACTTCGGGACCGGGGAGCTGTTTTTT
TRBJ2-3 | TRBD2 | TRBV10-3 | . | CAISRTSGESTDTQYF | TGTGCCATCAGTAGAACTAGCGGGGAGAGCACAGATACGCAGTATTTT
TRBJ1-3 | TRBD1 | TRBV6-6 | . | CASSYSGQGIDTIYF | TGTGCCAGCAGTTACTCGGGACAGGGGATTGACACCATATATTTT